The 15 T cell receptor beta chains in this list originate from one sample, sequenced in a study of identical twins. TCRdb redid the calling of the 5' RACE reads with MiXCR, one entry per CDR3 protein. The data show about 240,000 distinct CDR3 sequences, 6.5% to 9% seen once. This same sample was also part of a study on yellow fever vaccine responses in identical twins.

The specimen was CD8+ T cells sorted from blood. Source of these receptors: a woman younger than 35 in good health.

Many counts were recorded for this clonotype. The rearrangement joins TRBV12-3 or TRBV12-4 to TRBJ2-1; possible D gene TRBD1, 5 bases. The CDR3 is 15 amino acids. Trimming took off 3 bases at V and 1 base at J, with 10 bases between the two ends. The CDR3 protein is CASSFRVGSYNEQFF. The CDR3 coding sequence is TGTGCCAGCAGTTTCAGGGTCGGATCCTACAATGAGCAGTTCTTC.

This clonotype was counted ten times or more. The chain is built from TRBV10-3 and TRBJ2-7, with unresolved D. Germline assignment: CDR1 ENHRY and CDR2 SYGVKD. Trimming cost V 0 bases and J 3 bases, with 3 bases left between them. CDR3 length: 12 amino acids. The CDR3 DNA reads TGTGCCATCAGTGAGTCCCTCTACGAGCAGTACGTC. It encodes CAISESLYEQYV.

J is TRBJ2-2 and V is TRBV24-1, with D unresolved. Germline V lookup: CDR1 KGHDR, CDR2 SFDVKD. V was trimmed by 5 bases and J by 4 bases, leaving 10 bases between them. The CDR3 contains 14 residues. The CDR3 DNA sequence: TGTGCCACCAGTGCGAGAAGCAGCACCGGGGAGCTGTTTTTT. Its protein product is CATSARSSTGELFF.

This clonotype was recorded many times. The V gene is TRBV5-1, the J gene TRBJ2-1, with 9 bases that match TRBD1. The germline CDR1 and CDR2 sequences are SGHRS and YFSETQ. V was clipped by 4 bases and J by 10 bases; unmatched bases: 12. The CDR3 length is 15 residues. The CDR3 reads CASSPTGGIMREQFF. Written as DNA, the CDR3 is TGCGCCAGCAGCCCTACAGGGGGCATAATGAGGGAGCAGTTCTTC.

The V and J genes are TRBV3-1 and TRBJ1-1; TRBD1 aligns across 8 bases. This CDR3 comprises 17 residues. The ends lost 2 bases at V and 6 bases at J; junction bases unmatched: 14. Germline V CDR1 and CDR2: LGHDT, YNNKEL (reference sequence). CDR3 coding DNA: TGTGCCAGCAGCCAAAGGCGCTGGGGACAGGCTGGGGCTGAAGCTTTCTTT. Translation: CASSQRRWGQAGAEAFF.

This clonotype has a count of ten or more. The chain has TRBV14 and TRBJ2-1; 9 bases map to TRBD1. The CDR3 is 14 amino acids. The J segment lost 6 bases and the V segment lost 2 bases, leaving 2 bases of the junction unmatched. Germline V gene sequence: CDR1 SGHDN, CDR2 FVKESK. The CDR3 sequence is CASSQPGQGNEQFF. CDR3 bases: TGTGCCAGCAGCCAACCGGGACAGGGCAATGAGCAGTTCTTC.

About this clonotype: The junction departs from the called germline gene at one end, perhaps through a read error. The chain links TRBV20-1 to TRBJ2-5, with D possibly TRBD2 on 7 matching bases. The CDR3 consists of 17 residues. The V gene's germline CDR1 is DFQATT and CDR2 SNEGSKA (reference sequence). Here the CDR3 reads CCAANKRGGLVRETQYF. In DNA, the CDR3 is TGCTGTGCTGCCAATAAAAGGGGGGGGCTCGTCCGAGAGACCCAGTACTTC.

The CDR3 protein is CASTGDSYTDTQYF. In DNA, the CDR3 is TGTGCCAGCACCGGGGACAGTTACACAGATACGCAGTATTTT. The chain joins TRBV7-9 to TRBJ2-3, with TRBD1 matching over 7 bases. The CDR3 has 14 residues. Germline values: CDR1 SEHNR, CDR2 FQNEAQ (reference sequence). With V trimmed by 7 bases and J by 2 bases, 6 bases remained unmatched.

The gene calls are TRBV6-5 and TRBJ2-3; no definite D call. This CDR3 has 14 residues. The V gene's germline CDR1 is MNHEY and CDR2 SVGAGI. Trimming shortened V by 0 bases and J by 2 bases, and 6 bases separated the two germline ends. CDR3 coding DNA: TGTGCCAGCAGTTACTCTCCTGCCACAGATACGCAGTATTTT. As protein: CASSYSPATDTQYF.

This chain uses TRBV19 with TRBJ2-5; no definite D call. Germline CDR1 is LNHDA and CDR2 is SQIVND (reference sequence). This CDR3 has 13 amino acids. V shed 9 bases and J shed 2 bases, with 13 bases lying between them. The CDR3 coding sequence is TGTGCCAGCAGAGGTGGGCAGCAAGAGACCCAGTACTTC. Protein sequence: CASRGGQQETQYF.

This clonotype was seen a handful of times. This chain uses TRBV4-1 with TRBJ2-1; a possible D gene is TRBD1 (5 bases). The V gene's germline CDR1 is MGHRA and CDR2 YSYEKL. The CDR3 has 15 residues. The V and J ends lost 1 base and 6 bases respectively, with 13 bases between them. CDR3 in amino acids: CASSQAAGSPNEQFF. CDR3 nucleotides: TGCGCCAGCAGCCAAGCGGCAGGGTCTCCCAATGAGCAGTTCTTC.

J is TRBJ2-3 and V is TRBV27; 8 bases agree with TRBD1. The CDR3 covers 18 residues. The germline V gene has CDR1 MNHEY and CDR2 SMNVEV (reference sequence). The J segment lost 4 bases and the V segment lost 3 bases, leaving 15 bases of the junction unmatched. The CDR3 sequence: CASSFQGAAPRVSDTQYF. In DNA form, the CDR3 reads TGTGCCAGCAGTTTCCAGGGGGCCGCGCCGAGGGTGTCAGATACGCAGTATTTT.

This clonotype was seen a few times. This chain uses TRBV4-1 with TRBJ2-1, with 15 nucleotides matching TRBD2. J gave up 4 bases and V 1 base, and 2 bases lay outside the gene matches. CDR1 is MGHRA and CDR2 is YSYEKL in the germline V gene. CDR3 length: 17 amino acids. CDR3 in amino acids: CASSQGTSGRGYNEQFF. CDR3 nucleotides: TGCGCCAGCAGCCAAGGGACTAGCGGGAGGGGTTACAATGAGCAGTTCTTC.

This clonotype was seen ten or more times. The chain uses TRBV5-5 and TRBJ2-2; 7 nucleotides line up with TRBD1. J gave up 5 bases and V 4 bases, and 2 bases lay outside the gene matches. Germline V gene data show CDR1 as SGHKS and CDR2 as YYEKEE (reference sequence). The CDR3 spans 13 residues. This chain's CDR3 is CASSLQGTGELFF. The CDR3 bases are TGTGCCAGCAGCCTACAGGGGACCGGGGAGCTGTTTTTT.

The chain uses TRBV11-1 and TRBJ2-1; 13 positions agree with TRBD2. From germline, CDR1 is SGHAT and CDR2 FQDESV (reference sequence). The CDR3 is 18 residues long. V trimming: 4 bases; J trimming: 6 bases; junction bases outside the gene matches: 12. CDR3 sequence: CASSWELAGGPRFNEQFF. The CDR3 bases are TGTGCCAGCAGCTGGGAACTAGCGGGAGGGCCGCGTTTCAATGAGCAGTTCTTC.